The clone carrying this T cell receptor beta chain appeared a single time. Its matching antigen is unknown. This sample was taken from a study of T cell responses to AZD1222 COVID-19 vaccine. Some clones are missing from TCRdb's copy, which holds only in-frame ones; the method was immunoSEQ multiplex PCR. The table records 250,000 to 300,000 clones, 90% to 95% of them present only once. Both about-4-week and about-12-week second-dose recipients were combined. Study results and limitations: The repertoires were collected only after the peak T cell response. Reportedly, close to half of spike-specific TCRs are directed against unmutated variant regions. Rises in breadth and depth of Spike-specific TCRs came after two AZD1222 doses.

The sequence was obtained from an adult who received the AZD1222 COVID-19 vaccine. The sequences come from peripheral blood, collected 28 days after the second AZD1222 dose.

The CDR3 region has the DNA TGCGCCAGCAGAAAGGGACTAGCTCTGCAAGAGACCCAGTACTTC. Its translation: CASRKGLALQETQYF. V gene TRBV5-1 combines with J gene TRBJ2-5; 9 bases fit TRBD2. J lost 2 bases, V lost 5 bases, and 7 bases had no gene match. Germline CDR1 is SGHRS and CDR2 is YFSETQ. There are 15 residues in the CDR3.